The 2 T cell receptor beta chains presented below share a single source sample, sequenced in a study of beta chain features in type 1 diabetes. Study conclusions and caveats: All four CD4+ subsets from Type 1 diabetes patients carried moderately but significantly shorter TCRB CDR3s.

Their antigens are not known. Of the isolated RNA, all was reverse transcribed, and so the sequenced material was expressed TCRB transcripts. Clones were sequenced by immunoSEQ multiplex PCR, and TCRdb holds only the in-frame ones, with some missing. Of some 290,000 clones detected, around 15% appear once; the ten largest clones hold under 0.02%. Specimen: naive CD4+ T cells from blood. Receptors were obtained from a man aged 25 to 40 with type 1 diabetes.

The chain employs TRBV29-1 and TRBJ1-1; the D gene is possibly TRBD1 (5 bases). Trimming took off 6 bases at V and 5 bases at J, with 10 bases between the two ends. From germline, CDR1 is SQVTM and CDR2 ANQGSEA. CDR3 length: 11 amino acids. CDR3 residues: CSVRGGTEAFF. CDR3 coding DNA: TGCAGCGTCCGGGGGGGGACTGAAGCTTTCTTT.

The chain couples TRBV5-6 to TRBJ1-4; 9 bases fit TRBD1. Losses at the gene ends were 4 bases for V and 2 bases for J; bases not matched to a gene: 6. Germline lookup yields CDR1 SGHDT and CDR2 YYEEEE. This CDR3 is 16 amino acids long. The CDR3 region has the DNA TGTGCCAGCAGCGACACAGGGGGCCCGACTAATGAAAAACTGTTTTTT. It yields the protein CASSDTGGPTNEKLFF.